This entry concerns a single T cell receptor beta chain. The authors' processing: Reference gene primer amplification gave estimated nucleated cell counts. Some clones are missing from TCRdb's copy, which holds only in-frame ones; the method was immunoSEQ multiplex PCR. V and J calls plus clone size are reproduced from that table; the DNA served to infer D and trimming. Here the sample spans some 240,000 clones, 75% to 90% being singletons. The data derive from a study of blood T cell repertoires in COVID-19. The overall study: Both acute and convalescent COVID-19 samples were obtained from the United States, Italy and Spain. PBMCs, B-cell-depleted T cells, or T cells were the source of the cDNA or gDNA that made up the material.

The CDR3 has 14 amino acids. The germline V gene has CDR1 SNHLY and CDR2 FYNNEI. V gave up 7 bases and J gave up 0 bases, with 12 bases separating them. The chain carries TRBV2 and TRBJ1-1; D is uncertain. This receptor was obtained from a man aged 55-75 years who had recovered from COVID-19. The sequenced sample was peripheral blood. This CDR3 reads CASTAASMNTEAFF. The CDR3, as DNA: TGTGCCAGCACTGCGGCCAGCATGAACACTGAAGCTTTCTTT.